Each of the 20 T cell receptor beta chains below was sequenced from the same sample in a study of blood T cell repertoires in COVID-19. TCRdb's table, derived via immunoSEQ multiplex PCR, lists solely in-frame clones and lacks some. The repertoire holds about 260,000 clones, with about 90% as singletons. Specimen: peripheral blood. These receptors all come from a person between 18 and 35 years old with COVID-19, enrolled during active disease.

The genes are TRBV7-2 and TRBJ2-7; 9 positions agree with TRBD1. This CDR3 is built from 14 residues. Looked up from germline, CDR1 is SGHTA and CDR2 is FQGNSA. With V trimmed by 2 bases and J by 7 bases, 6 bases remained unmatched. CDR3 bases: TGTGCCAGCAGCTTATATGACAGGGGGGGAGAGCAGTACTTC. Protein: CASSLYDRGGEQYF.

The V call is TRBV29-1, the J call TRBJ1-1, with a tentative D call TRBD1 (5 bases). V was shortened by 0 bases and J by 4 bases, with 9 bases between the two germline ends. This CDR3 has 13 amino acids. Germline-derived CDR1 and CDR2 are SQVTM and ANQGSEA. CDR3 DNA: TGCAGCGTTGAAGACGGGGGGAGCACTGAAGCTTTCTTT. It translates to CSVEDGGSTEAFF.

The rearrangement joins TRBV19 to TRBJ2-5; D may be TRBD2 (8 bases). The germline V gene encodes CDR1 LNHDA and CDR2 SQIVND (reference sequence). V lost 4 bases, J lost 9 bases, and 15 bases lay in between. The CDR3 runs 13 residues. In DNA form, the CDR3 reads TGTGCCAGTAGTACCAATAGCGGGACAGCCCAGTACTTC. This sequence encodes CASSTNSGTAQYF. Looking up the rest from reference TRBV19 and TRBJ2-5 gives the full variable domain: DGGITQSPKYLFRKEGQNVTLSCEQNLNHDAMYWYRQDPGQGLRLIYYSQIVNDFQKGDIAEGYSVSREKKESFPLTVTSAQKNPTAFYLCASSTNSGTAQYFGPGTRLLVL.

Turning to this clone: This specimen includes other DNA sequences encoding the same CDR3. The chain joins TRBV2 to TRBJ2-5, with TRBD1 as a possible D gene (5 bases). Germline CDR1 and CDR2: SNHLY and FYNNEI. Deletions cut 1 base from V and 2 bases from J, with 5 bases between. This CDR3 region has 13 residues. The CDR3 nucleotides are TGTGCCAGCAGTGAAGGACAGCAAGAGACCCAGTACTTC. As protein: CASSEGQQETQYF. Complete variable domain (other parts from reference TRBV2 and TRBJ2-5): EPEVTQTPSHQVTQMGQEVILRCVPISNHLYFYWYRQILGQKVEFLVSFYNNEISEKSEIFDDQFSVERPDGSNFTLKIRSTKLEDSAMYFCASSEGQQETQYFGPGTRLLVL.

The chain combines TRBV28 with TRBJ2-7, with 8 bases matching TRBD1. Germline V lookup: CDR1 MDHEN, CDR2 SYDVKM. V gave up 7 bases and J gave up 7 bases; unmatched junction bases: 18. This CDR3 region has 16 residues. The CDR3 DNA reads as TGTGCCAGCACTGAGATGGGACAGGTCCCCTTTGGGGAGCAGTACTTC. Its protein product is CASTEMGQVPFGEQYF.

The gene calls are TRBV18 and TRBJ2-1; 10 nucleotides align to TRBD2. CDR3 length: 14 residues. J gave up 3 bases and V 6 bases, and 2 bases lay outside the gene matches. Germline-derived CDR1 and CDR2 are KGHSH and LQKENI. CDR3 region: CASSWTSGYNEQFF. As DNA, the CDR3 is TGTGCCAGCTCGTGGACTAGCGGCTACAATGAGCAGTTCTTC. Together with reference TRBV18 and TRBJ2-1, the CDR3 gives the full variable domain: NAGVMQNPRHLVRRRGQEARLRCSPMKGHSHVYWYRQLPEEGLKFMVYLQKENIIDESGMPKERFSAEFPKEGPSILRIQQVVRGDSAAYFCASSWTSGYNEQFFGPGTRLTVL.

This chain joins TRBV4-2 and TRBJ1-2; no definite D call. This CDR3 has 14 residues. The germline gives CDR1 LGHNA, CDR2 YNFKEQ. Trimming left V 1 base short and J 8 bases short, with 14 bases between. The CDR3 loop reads CASSQGATSLGYTF. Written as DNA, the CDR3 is TGTGCCAGCAGCCAAGGGGCGACATCTCTGGGCTACACCTTC.

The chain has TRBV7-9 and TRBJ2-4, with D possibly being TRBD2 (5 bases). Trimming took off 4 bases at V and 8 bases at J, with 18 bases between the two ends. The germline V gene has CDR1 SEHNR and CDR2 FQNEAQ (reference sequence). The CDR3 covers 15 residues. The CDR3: CASSSNDNVGDIQYF. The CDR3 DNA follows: TGTGCCAGCAGCTCGAACGACAATGTCGGGGACATTCAGTACTTC.

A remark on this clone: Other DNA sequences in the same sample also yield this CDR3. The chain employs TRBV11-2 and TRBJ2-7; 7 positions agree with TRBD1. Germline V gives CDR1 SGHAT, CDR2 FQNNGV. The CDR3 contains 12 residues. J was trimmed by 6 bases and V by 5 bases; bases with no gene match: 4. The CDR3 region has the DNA TGTGCCAGCAGCCCGACAGGGTTCGAGCAGTACTTC. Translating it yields CASSPTGFEQYF.

The CDR3: CASSSQGAGYGYTF. CDR3 nucleotide sequence: TGCGCCAGCAGTTCTCAGGGGGCAGGCTATGGCTACACCTTC. The rearrangement links TRBV5-1 to TRBJ1-2, with 8 bases that match TRBD1. V lost 5 bases and J lost 4; bases outside the gene matches: 7. The length of the CDR3 is 14 residues. Germline values: CDR1 SGHRS, CDR2 YFSETQ.

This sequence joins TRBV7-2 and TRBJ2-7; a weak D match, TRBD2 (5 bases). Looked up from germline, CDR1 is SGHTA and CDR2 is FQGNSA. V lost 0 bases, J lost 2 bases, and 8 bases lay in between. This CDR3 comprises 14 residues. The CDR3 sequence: CASSLAPGTYEQYF. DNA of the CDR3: TGTGCCAGCAGCTTAGCGCCCGGGACCTACGAGCAGTACTTC.

CDR3 nucleotides: TGCAGTGCTAGAGATATGGATACGCAGTATTTT. Encoded protein: CSARDMDTQYF. This rearrangement joins TRBV20-1 to TRBJ2-3; D ambiguous. CDR1 is DFQATT and CDR2 is SNEGSKA in the germline V gene (reference sequence). Trimming cost V 0 bases and J 6 bases, with 4 bases left between them. The CDR3 extends over 11 amino acids.

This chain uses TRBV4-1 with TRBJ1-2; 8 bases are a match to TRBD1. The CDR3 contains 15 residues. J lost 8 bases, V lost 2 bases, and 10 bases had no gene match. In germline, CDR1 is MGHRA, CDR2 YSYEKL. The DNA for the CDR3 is TGCGCCAGCAGCCAAAGCCCAGGGGGCATTTTGGGCTACACCTTC. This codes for CASSQSPGGILGYTF.

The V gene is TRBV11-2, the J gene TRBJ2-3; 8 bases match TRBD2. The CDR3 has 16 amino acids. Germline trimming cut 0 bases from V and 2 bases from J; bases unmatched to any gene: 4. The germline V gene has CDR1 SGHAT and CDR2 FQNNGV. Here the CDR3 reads CASSLEGAGVTDTQYF. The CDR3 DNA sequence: TGTGCCAGCAGCTTAGAGGGAGCGGGAGTCACAGATACGCAGTATTTT.

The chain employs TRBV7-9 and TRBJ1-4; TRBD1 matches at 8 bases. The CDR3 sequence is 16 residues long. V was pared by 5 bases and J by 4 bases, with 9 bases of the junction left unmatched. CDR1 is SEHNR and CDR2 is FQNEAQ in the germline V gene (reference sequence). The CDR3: CASSPTRTGNNEKLFF. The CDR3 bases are TGTGCCAGCAGCCCCACCCGGACAGGGAATAATGAAAAACTGTTTTTT.

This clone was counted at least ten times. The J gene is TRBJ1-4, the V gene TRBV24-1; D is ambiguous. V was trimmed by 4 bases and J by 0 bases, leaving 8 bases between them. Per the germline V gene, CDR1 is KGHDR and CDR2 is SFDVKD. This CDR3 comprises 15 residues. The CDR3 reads CATSDPRATNEKLFF. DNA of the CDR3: TGTGCCACCAGTGACCCCCGAGCAACTAATGAAAAACTGTTTTTT.

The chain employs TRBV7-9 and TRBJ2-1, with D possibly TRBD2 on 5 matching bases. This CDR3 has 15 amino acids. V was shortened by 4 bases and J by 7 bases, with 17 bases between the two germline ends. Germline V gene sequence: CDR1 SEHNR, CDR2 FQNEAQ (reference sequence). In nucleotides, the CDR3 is TGTGCCAGCAGCTCCTTAGCCACCGGGATGAATGAGCAGTTCTTC. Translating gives CASSSLATGMNEQFF. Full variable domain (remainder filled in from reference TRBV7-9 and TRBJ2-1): DTGVSQNPRHKITKRGQNVTFRCDPISEHNRLYWYRQTLGQGPEFLTYFQNEAQLEKSRLLSDRFSAERPKGSFSTLEIQRTEQGDSAMYLCASSSLATGMNEQFFGPGTRLTVL.

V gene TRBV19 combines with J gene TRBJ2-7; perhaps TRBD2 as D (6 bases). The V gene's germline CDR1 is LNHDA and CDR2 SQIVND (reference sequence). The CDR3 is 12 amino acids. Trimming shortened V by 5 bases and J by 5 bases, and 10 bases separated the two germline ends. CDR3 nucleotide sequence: TGTGCCAGTAGTCCGGGGACTCACGAGCAGTACTTC. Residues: CASSPGTHEQYF.

CDR3: CASSVGGSTEAFF. The CDR3 DNA follows: TGTGCCAGCAGCGTAGGCGGGAGCACTGAAGCTTTCTTT. The chain uses TRBV9 and TRBJ1-1, with unresolved D. V shed 0 bases and J shed 4 bases, with 7 bases lying between them. The germline gives CDR1 SGDLS, CDR2 YYNGEE. The CDR3 spans 13 residues.

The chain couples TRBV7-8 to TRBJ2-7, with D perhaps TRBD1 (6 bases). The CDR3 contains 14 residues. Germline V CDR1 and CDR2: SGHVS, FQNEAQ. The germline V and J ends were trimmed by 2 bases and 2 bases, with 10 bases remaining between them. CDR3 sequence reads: CASSLRGSPYEQYF. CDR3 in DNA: TGTGCCAGCAGCTTAAGGGGGAGCCCCTACGAGCAGTACTTC.